The 30 T cell receptor beta chains listed next were all sequenced from one sample in a study of cytomegalovirus exposure and HLA in healthy donors. Primers included in the PCR were 60 Vbeta and 13 Jbeta primers. Assay used: immunoSEQ multiplex PCR; TCRdb lists only in-frame clones, some missing. In the table there are 150,000 to 200,000 clones, 60% to 80% of which are singletons. Sample: PBMCs. The receptors derive from a middle-aged man in good health and CMV-seronegative.

CDR3 protein: CASSQGTPAKNIQYF. CDR3 nucleotide sequence: TGTGCCAGCAGCCAGGGGACCCCAGCCAAAAACATTCAGTACTTC. This rearrangement joins TRBV5-8 to TRBJ2-4; D is possibly TRBD1 (6 bases). Trimming took off 4 bases at V and 0 bases at J, with 11 bases between the two ends. The CDR3 extends over 15 amino acids. Germline assignment: CDR1 SGHTS and CDR2 YDEGEE.

The rearrangement uses TRBV2 and TRBJ1-5, with unresolved D. Germline V gene sequence: CDR1 SNHLY, CDR2 FYNNEI. This CDR3 contains 16 residues. The V gene lost 2 bases and the J gene lost 4 bases, with 15 bases spanning the gap. The CDR3 DNA sequence: TGTGCCAGCAGTGAACTGGCGGGCAGCCCTAATCAGCCCCAGCATTTT. Its protein product is CASSELAGSPNQPQHF.

CDR3 region: CAISSSGGTGELFF. Written as DNA, the CDR3 is TGTGCCATCAGTTCCAGCGGGGGCACCGGGGAGCTGTTTTTT. This rearrangement joins TRBV10-3 to TRBJ2-2; 8 nucleotides agree with TRBD2. CDR3 length: 14 residues. In germline, CDR1 is ENHRY, CDR2 SYGVKD. With V trimmed by 5 bases and J by 4 bases, 3 bases remained unmatched.

The chain links TRBV14 to TRBJ2-3; 9 positions agree with TRBD2. Per germline, CDR1 SGHDN and CDR2 FVKESK. After removal of 2 bases from V and 2 bases from J, the junction contained 5 bases not matched to a gene. The CDR3 runs 16 residues. This CDR3 reads CASSQRVAGATDTQYF. DNA for the CDR3: TGTGCCAGCAGCCAACGGGTAGCGGGAGCCACAGATACGCAGTATTTT.

The chain carries TRBV7-6 and TRBJ1-4; 12 bases map to TRBD1. The trim removed 5 bases at V and 2 bases at J, leaving 6 bases unmatched. The CDR3 covers 17 residues. Per germline, CDR1 SGHVS and CDR2 FNYEAQ. The CDR3 region has the DNA TGTGCCAGCAGCCGGGGACAGGGGGCCGTTACTAATGAAAAACTGTTTTTT. Translated: CASSRGQGAVTNEKLFF.

This rearrangement joins TRBV30 to TRBJ1-6, with D maybe TRBD1 (6 bases). The CDR3 sequence is 12 residues long. Trimming left V 4 bases short and J 16 bases short, with 17 bases between. Germline CDR1 GTSNPN, CDR2 SVGIG (reference sequence). CDR3 nucleotide sequence: TGTGCCTGGACTACAGGGCTAACTTCACTCCACTTT. It specifies CAWTTGLTSLHF.

V and J are TRBV30 and TRBJ1-6; tentatively, D is TRBD1 (6 bases). V gave up 0 bases and J gave up 7 bases, with 16 bases separating them. Germline CDR1 is GTSNPN and CDR2 is SVGIG (reference sequence). The CDR3 covers 16 residues. DNA for the CDR3: TGTGCCTGGAGTGTATCGTCCGGGCAGGGGAATTCACCCCTCCACTTT. Amino acid sequence: CAWSVSSGQGNSPLHF.

The chain joins TRBV5-1 to TRBJ2-7; 7 bases line up with TRBD1. This CDR3 region has 16 residues. Germline loops: CDR1 SGHRS, CDR2 YFSETQ. V gave up 3 bases and J gave up 5 bases; unmatched junction bases: 14. CDR3 loop: CASSYLTGSAFDEQYF. CDR3 coding DNA: TGCGCCAGCAGCTATCTGACAGGGTCGGCATTCGACGAGCAGTACTTC.

The chain combines TRBV5-4 with TRBJ2-5; maybe TRBD2 (7 bases). Germline V lookup: CDR1 SGHNT, CDR2 YYREEE (reference sequence). The CDR3 has 15 amino acids. Trimming stripped 0 bases from V and 4 bases from J, with 13 bases between. The CDR3 nucleotides read TGTGCCAGCAGCTTGGTTGGCGGGGGCGTAGAGACCCAGTACTTC. Its protein is CASSLVGGGVETQYF.

This clone has only a few counts. The gene calls are TRBV28 and TRBJ2-7; 8 bases agree with TRBD1. The J segment lost 2 bases and the V segment lost 3 bases, leaving 15 bases of the junction unmatched. Germline V lookup: CDR1 MDHEN, CDR2 SYDVKM. The CDR3 has 18 residues. Written as DNA, the CDR3 is TGTGCCAGCAGTTTCTCAGGCAGGGGGCGCGGTAGGGCCTACGAGCAGTACTTC. Encoded protein: CASSFSGRGRGRAYEQYF. The full variable domain, its missing parts supplied by reference TRBV28 and TRBJ2-7, is DVKVTQSSRYLVKRTGEKVFLECVQDMDHENMFWYRQDPGLGLRLIYFSYDVKMKEKGDIPEGYSVSREKKERFSLILESASTNQTSMYLCASSFSGRGRGRAYEQYFGPGTRLTVT.

This clone was seen just once. Other DNA sequences in the same sample also yield this CDR3. This chain connects TRBV4-1 to TRBJ2-5; D might be TRBD1 (6 bases). The CDR3 has 14 amino acids. Trimming pared 0 bases from V and 5 bases from J, leaving 10 bases between. Germline V gene lookup returns CDR1 MGHRA and CDR2 YSYEKL. In nucleotides, the CDR3 is TGCGCCAGCAGCCAAGATCAGGGGCTTGAGACCCAGTACTTC. It encodes CASSQDQGLETQYF.

This clone showed up just a few times. V gene TRBV6-5 combines with J gene TRBJ2-3; no clear D. The CDR3 has 16 amino acids. Trimming stripped 4 bases from V and 4 bases from J, with 18 bases between. Germline CDR1 reads MNHEY; CDR2 reads SVGAGI. For the CDR3, the DNA is TGTGCCAGCAGTTCCCTCGACTTAGGTCGGTCAGATACGCAGTATTTT. Residues: CASSSLDLGRSDTQYF.

This rearrangement joins TRBV25-1 to TRBJ2-1; TRBD2 agrees at 11 bases. V gave up 11 bases and J gave up 0 bases; unmatched junction bases: 15. The CDR3 is made up of 18 amino acids. Germline V CDR1 and CDR2: MGHDK, SYGVNS. CDR3 residues: CAAASTSGGSSSYNEQFF. The CDR3 DNA reads TGTGCCGCCGCCTCAACTAGCGGGGGATCCAGCTCCTACAATGAGCAGTTCTTC.

The V gene is TRBV5-4, the J gene TRBJ2-5, with 8 bases identical to TRBD1. CDR3 length: 15 residues. V was clipped by 2 bases and J by 1 base; unmatched bases: 4. Germline CDR1 and CDR2: SGHNT and YYREEE (reference sequence). CDR3 residues: CASSFGDRTQETQYF. The DNA of the CDR3 is TGTGCCAGCAGCTTTGGGGACAGGACCCAAGAGACCCAGTACTTC.

This clone was counted a few times. V is TRBV28 and J is TRBJ1-2, with D possibly being TRBD1 (6 bases). The CDR3 loop spans 17 amino acids. Looked up from germline, CDR1 is MDHEN and CDR2 is SYDVKM. The ends were cut back, 7 bases at V and 2 bases at J, with 23 bases in the middle. CDR3 in amino acids: CASIGSEQGAENYGYTF. CDR3 sequence (DNA): TGTGCCAGCATTGGGAGTGAACAGGGCGCGGAGAACTATGGCTACACCTTC.

The V gene is TRBV14, the J gene TRBJ2-2, with 9 bases identical to TRBD2. The CDR3 contains 15 residues. Germline V lookup: CDR1 SGHDN, CDR2 FVKESK. Trimming at V came to 5 bases and at J to 3 bases, leaving 4 bases not matched to a gene. The CDR3 here is CASSLGLAYTGELFF. In DNA, the CDR3 is TGTGCCAGCAGCTTGGGACTAGCCTACACCGGGGAGCTGTTTTTT.

The rearrangement links TRBV29-1 to TRBJ1-6; D is ambiguous. The V end lost 4 bases, the J end lost 4 bases, and 8 bases lay between the germline ends. This CDR3 is 13 amino acids long. Germline V lookup: CDR1 SQVTM, CDR2 ANQGSEA. CDR3 residues: CSVAREYNSPLHF. The CDR3 DNA reads as TGCAGCGTTGCTCGGGAGTATAATTCACCCCTCCACTTT.

The chain couples TRBV18 to TRBJ2-1; maybe TRBD2 (5 bases). This CDR3 is built from 14 residues. Trimming removed 3 bases from V and 7 bases from J, with 13 bases in between. The V gene's germline CDR1 is KGHSH and CDR2 LQKENI. This CDR3 reads CASSPGVESNEQFF. Written as DNA, the CDR3 is TGTGCCAGCTCACCCGGGGTGGAGAGTAATGAGCAGTTCTTC.

The chain is built from TRBV6-6 and TRBJ2-3; 9 nucleotides line up with TRBD2. The CDR3 is 16 residues long. Germline values: CDR1 MNHNY, CDR2 SVGAGI (reference sequence). The V gene end was trimmed by 2 bases and the J gene end by 4 bases; junction bases not matched to a gene: 7. The CDR3 is CASSYTAGGGSDTQYF. The CDR3 nucleotides are TGTGCCAGCAGTTACACAGCGGGGGGCGGTTCAGATACGCAGTATTTT.

The chain joins TRBV30 to TRBJ1-1, with D possibly TRBD1 on 6 matching bases. Germline V CDR1 and CDR2: GTSNPN, SVGIG (reference sequence). The CDR3 extends over 13 amino acids. Trimming shortened V by 4 bases and J by 3 bases, and 12 bases separated the two germline ends. The CDR3, as DNA: TGTGCCTGGATCCGGGACACGTACACTGAAGCTTTCTTT. It yields the protein CAWIRDTYTEAFF.

The V gene is TRBV9, the J gene TRBJ1-1; D remains ambiguous. CDR3 size: 15 residues. The V end was cut by 0 bases, the J end by 1 base, with 10 bases between. Germline V gives CDR1 SGDLS, CDR2 YYNGEE. CDR3 protein: CASSVALSQNTEAFF. As DNA, the CDR3 is TGTGCCAGCAGCGTAGCATTGTCACAGAACACTGAAGCTTTCTTT.

This clone showed up just a few times. The V call is TRBV30, the J call TRBJ1-2, with TRBD1 as a possible D gene (5 bases). Germline CDR1 is GTSNPN and CDR2 is SVGIG (reference sequence). The V end lost 6 bases, the J end lost 8 bases, and 13 bases lay between the germline ends. The CDR3 length is 11 residues. The CDR3 region is CACRSGWGYTF. The DNA of the CDR3 is TGTGCCTGCCGATCAGGGTGGGGCTACACCTTC. Full variable domain (remainder filled in from reference TRBV30 and TRBJ1-2): SQTIHQWPATLVQPVGSPLSLECTVEGTSNPNLYWYRQAAGRGLQLLFYSVGIGQISSEVPQNLSASRPQDRQFILSSKKLLLSDSGFYLCACRSGWGYTFGSGTRLTVV.

This clone was seen a single time. V and J are TRBV27 and TRBJ1-2; 10 nucleotides align to TRBD1. Germline V CDR1 and CDR2: MNHEY, SMNVEV (reference sequence). This CDR3 has 13 residues. V was pared by 6 bases and J by 9 bases, with 7 bases of the junction left unmatched. This chain's CDR3 is CASSFDRGRSYTF. The CDR3 DNA reads as TGTGCCAGCAGCTTCGACAGGGGGCGAAGCTACACCTTC.

The chain recombines TRBV19 with TRBJ1-2; 8 bases are a match to TRBD1. The V gene end was trimmed by 6 bases and the J gene end by 2 bases; junction bases not matched to a gene: 14. This CDR3 is 17 amino acids long. Per the germline V gene, CDR1 is LNHDA and CDR2 is SQIVND (reference sequence). CDR3 sequence (DNA): TGTGCCAGTAGCCCCAGTATTGGACAGGGCCAGAACTATGGCTACACCTTC. This codes for CASSPSIGQGQNYGYTF.

This chain connects TRBV7-2 to TRBJ1-3; 8 nucleotides align to TRBD1. This CDR3 has 15 amino acids. After removal of 4 bases from V and 4 bases from J, the junction contained 6 bases not matched to a gene. Germline CDR1 and CDR2: SGHTA and FQGNSA. CDR3 coding DNA: TGTGCCAGCAGCTCATGGACAGGGTCCGGAAACACCATATATTTT. Translated, it gives CASSSWTGSGNTIYF.

The chain recombines TRBV5-8 with TRBJ2-5; D might be TRBD1 (5 bases). The CDR3 extends over 15 amino acids. Trimming left V 0 bases short and J 2 bases short, with 11 bases between. Germline values: CDR1 SGHTS, CDR2 YDEGEE. The CDR3 DNA reads as TGTGCCAGCAGCTTGGATGGGGCAGCTCAAGAGACCCAGTACTTC. Encoded protein: CASSLDGAAQETQYF.

This clone came up once. The germline gene is not matched at one end of the junction; a read error may be the cause. Other DNA sequences in the same sample also yield this CDR3. The chain couples TRBV19 to TRBJ1-4, with TRBD1 identical over 9 bases. The length of the CDR3 is 20 residues. Germline assignment: CDR1 LNHDA and CDR2 SQIVND (reference sequence). The CDR3 DNA reads TGTGCCAGTACGGGGACCGCCCCGGGACAGGGACTTGCAACCAATGAAAAACTGTTTTTT. Encoded protein: CASTGTAPGQGLATNEKLFF. The variable domain in full, completed from reference TRBV19 and TRBJ1-4, reads DGGITQSPKYLFRKEGQNVTLSCEQNLNHDAMYWYRQDPGQGLRLIYYSQIVNDFQKGDIAEGYSVSREKKESFPLTVTSAQKNPTAFYLCASTGTAPGQGLATNEKLFFGSGTQLSVL.

V gene TRBV19 combines with J gene TRBJ2-4, with TRBD2 as a possible D gene (5 bases). Looked up from germline, CDR1 is LNHDA and CDR2 is SQIVND (reference sequence). CDR3 length: 16 amino acids. V was pared by 6 bases and J by 1 base, with 16 bases between. The CDR3, as DNA: TGTGCCAGTAGGCCAGTCGAGGGAACGGCCAAAAACATTCAGTACTTC. This codes for CASRPVEGTAKNIQYF.

The rearrangement links TRBV5-6 to TRBJ1-2; 8 bases map to TRBD1. The CDR3 is 14 amino acids. Germline CDR1 SGHDT, CDR2 YYEEEE. V lost 4 bases and J lost 6; bases outside the gene matches: 8. CDR3 nucleotide sequence: TGTGCCAGCAGCCGGACAGGGAGGAATAATGGCTACACCTTC. It encodes CASSRTGRNNGYTF. The full variable domain, completed using reference TRBV5-6 and TRBJ1-2, is DAGVTQSPTHLIKTRGQQVTLRCSPKSGHDTVSWYQQALGQGPQFIFQYYEEEERQRGNFPDRFSGHQFPNYSSELNVNALLLGDSALYLCASSRTGRNNGYTFGSGTRLTVV.

Many counts were recorded for this clone. V is TRBV7-6 and J is TRBJ1-1, with D unresolved. V was clipped by 1 base and J by 1 base, with 4 bases between them. This CDR3 has 13 amino acids. The V gene's germline CDR1 is SGHVS and CDR2 FNYEAQ. The CDR3 nucleotides are TGTGCCAGCAGCTTAGATCAGAACACTGAAGCTTTCTTT. It encodes CASSLDQNTEAFF.